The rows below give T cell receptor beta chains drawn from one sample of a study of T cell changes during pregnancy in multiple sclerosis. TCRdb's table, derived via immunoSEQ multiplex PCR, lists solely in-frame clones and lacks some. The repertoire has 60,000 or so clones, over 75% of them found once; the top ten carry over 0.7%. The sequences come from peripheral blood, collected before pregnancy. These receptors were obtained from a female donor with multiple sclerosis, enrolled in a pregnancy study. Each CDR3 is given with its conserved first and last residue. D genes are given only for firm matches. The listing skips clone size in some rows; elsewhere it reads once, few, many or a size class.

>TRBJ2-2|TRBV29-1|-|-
CSVPGRINTGELFF
TGCAGCGTTCCGGGGAGGATCAACACCGGGGAGCTGTTTTTT
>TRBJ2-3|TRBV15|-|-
CATDSDSESTDTQYF
TGTGCCACCGATTCGGACAGCGAAAGCACAGATACGCAGTATTTT
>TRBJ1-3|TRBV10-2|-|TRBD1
CASKGTGSSGNTIYF
TGCGCCAGCAAGGGGACAGGATCCTCTGGAAACACCATATATTTT
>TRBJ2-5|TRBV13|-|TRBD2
CASSSRRGGKNQETQYF
TGTGCCAGCAGCTCTCGTCGCGGGGGAAAGAACCAAGAGACCCAGTACTTC
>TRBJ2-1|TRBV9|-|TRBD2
CASSVTISGGAWYNEQFF
TGTGCCAGCAGCGTAACCATAAGCGGGGGGGCATGGTACAATGAGCAGTTCTTC
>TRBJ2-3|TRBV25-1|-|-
CASSEWRGPDTQYF
TGTGCCAGCAGCGAGTGGAGGGGACCAGATACGCAGTATTTT
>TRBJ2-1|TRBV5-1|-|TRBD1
CASKGTGAYNEQFF
TGCGCCAGCAAAGGGACAGGGGCCTACAATGAGCAGTTCTTC
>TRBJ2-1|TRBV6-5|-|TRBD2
CASSYGASGSYNEQFF
TGTGCCAGCAGTTACGGGGCTAGCGGCTCCTACAATGAGCAGTTCTTC
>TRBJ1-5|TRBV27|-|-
CASSLSGGNQPQHF
TGTGCCAGCAGTTTGTCAGGGGGCAATCAGCCCCAGCATTTT
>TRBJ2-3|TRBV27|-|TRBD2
CASSPRPTSGAATDTQYF
TGTGCCAGCAGCCCGCGTCCGACTAGCGGGGCCGCTACAGATACGCAGTATTTT
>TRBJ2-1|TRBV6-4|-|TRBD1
CASSASPGQGRNEQFF
TGTGCCAGCAGCGCCTCTCCGGGACAGGGGAGGAATGAGCAGTTCTTC
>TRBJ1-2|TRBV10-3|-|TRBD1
CAIRGQGAIYGYTF
TGTGCCATCAGAGGACAGGGGGCGATCTATGGCTACACCTTC
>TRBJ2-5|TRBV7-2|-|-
CASSLEVLPGGGGETQYF
TGTGCCAGCAGCTTAGAGGTACTGCCCGGGGGCGGGGGTGAGACCCAGTACTTC
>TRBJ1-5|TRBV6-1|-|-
CASQNGQYSNQPQHF
TGTGCCAGCCAGAACGGACAGTATAGCAATCAGCCCCAGCATTTT
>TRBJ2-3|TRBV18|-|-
CASSPNGVGPDTQYF
TGTGCCAGCTCACCAAACGGGGTAGGTCCAGATACGCAGTATTTT
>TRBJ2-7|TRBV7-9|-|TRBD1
CASSYRGSLDEQYF
TGTGCCAGCAGCTACAGGGGAAGTTTGGACGAGCAGTACTTC
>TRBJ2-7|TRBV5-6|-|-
CASRGAESYEQYF
TGTGCCAGCAGGGGGGCCGAATCCTACGAGCAGTACTTC
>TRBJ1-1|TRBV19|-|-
CASSIGGTPNTEAFF
TGTGCCAGTAGTATAGGGGGGACACCGAACACTGAAGCTTTCTTT
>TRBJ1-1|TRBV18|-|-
CASSSGIKMNTEAFF
TGTGCCAGCTCATCCGGGATTAAAATGAACACTGAAGCTTTCTTT
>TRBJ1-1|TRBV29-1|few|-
CSAPLQGTEAFF
TGCAGCGCCCCACTTCAGGGTACTGAAGCTTTCTTT
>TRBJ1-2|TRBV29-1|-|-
CSVAGHKSDGYTF
TGCAGCGTTGCGGGACACAAATCTGATGGCTACACCTTC
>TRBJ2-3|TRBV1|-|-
CTSSQDFGTDTQYF
TGCACCAGCAGCCAAGACTTCGGGACAGATACGCAGTATTTT
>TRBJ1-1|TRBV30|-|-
CAWSAGRALGTEAFF
TGTGCCTGGAGTGCGGGGAGGGCCCTTGGGACTGAAGCTTTCTTT
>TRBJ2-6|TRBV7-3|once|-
CASSFFRGSGANVLTF
TGTGCCAGCAGCTTCTTCAGGGGCTCTGGGGCCAACGTCCTGACTTTC
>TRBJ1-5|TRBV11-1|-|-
CASSLAPHQPQHF
TGTGCCAGCAGCTTAGCTCCTCATCAGCCCCAGCATTTT
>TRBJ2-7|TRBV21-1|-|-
CASGVRDRVYEQYF
TGTGCCAGCGGCGTCCGGGACAGGGTCTACGAGCAGTACTTC
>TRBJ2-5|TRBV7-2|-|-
CASSPAGETQYF
TGTGCCAGCAGCCCCGCGGGGGAGACCCAGTACTTC
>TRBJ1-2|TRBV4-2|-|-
CASSQIRDTLGYTF
TGTGCCAGCAGCCAAATCCGGGACACTCTGGGCTACACCTTC
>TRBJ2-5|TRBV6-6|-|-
CASSYQGSQETQYF
TGTGCCAGCAGTTATCAGGGCAGCCAAGAGACCCAGTACTTC
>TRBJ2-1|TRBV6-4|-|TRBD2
CASSYPSGHDNEQFF
TGTGCCAGCAGCTACCCTAGCGGGCACGACAATGAGCAGTTCTTC
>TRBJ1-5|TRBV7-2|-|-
CASSSPGIRNQPQHF
TGTGCCAGCAGCTCCCCAGGGATCCGCAATCAGCCCCAGCATTTT
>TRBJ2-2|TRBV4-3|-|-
CASSQESGTTGELFF
TGCGCCAGCAGCCAAGAATCAGGAACTACCGGGGAGCTGTTTTTT
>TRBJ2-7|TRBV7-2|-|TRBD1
CASSLQGTGVYEQYF
TGTGCCAGCAGCTTACAAGGGACAGGGGTTTACGAGCAGTACTTC
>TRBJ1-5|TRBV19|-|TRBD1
CASSIGRGQAANRGQPQHF
TGTGCCAGTAGTATAGGGCGGGGACAGGCGGCAAACAGGGGTCAGCCCCAGCATTTT
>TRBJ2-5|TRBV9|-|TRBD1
CASSYSRGLETQYF
TGTGCCAGCAGCTATTCCAGGGGGTTGGAGACCCAGTACTTC
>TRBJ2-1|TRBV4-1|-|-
CASSRGGNEQFF
TGCGCCAGCAGCAGGGGTGGGAATGAGCAGTTCTTC
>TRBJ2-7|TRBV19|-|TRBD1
CASSDATGYYEQYF
TGTGCCAGTAGTGACGCGACAGGGTACTACGAGCAGTACTTC
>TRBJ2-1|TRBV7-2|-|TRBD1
CASSSPGQVLRNEQFF
TGTGCCAGCAGCTCGCCGGGACAGGTACTTCGCAATGAGCAGTTCTTC